The rows below give T cell receptor beta chains drawn from one sample of a study of cytomegalovirus exposure and HLA in healthy donors. Sequenced by immunoSEQ multiplex PCR; TCRdb stores in-frame clones only, minus some. The data show under 250,000 clones, less than 85% seen once. Sequences were obtained from PBMCs. The receptors originated from a woman under 30 in good health and CMV-seronegative. Each CDR3 is given with its conserved first and last residue. The D gene is left open where the match is weak. Rows give clone size only sometimes, using once, few, many, or a class for an expanded clone.

J,V,size,D,DNA,CDR3
TRBJ2-6,TRBV28,NA,TRBD1,TGTGCCAGCAGTCGCAGGGGGCTCGGGGCCAACGTCCTGACTTTC,CASSRRGLGANVLTF
TRBJ2-1,TRBV4-1,NA,TRBD2,TGCGCCAGCAGCCAAGATTTGGGGCGGGGGGCGAATGAGCAGTTCTTC,CASSQDLGRGANEQFF
TRBJ1-2,TRBV5-1,NA,TRBD1,TGCGCCAGCAGCCCAGACAGGGGGCTTGGCTACACCTTC,CASSPDRGLGYTF
TRBJ2-7,TRBV30,NA,TRBD1,TGTGCCTGGAACCGGGACAGAAACTACGAGCAGTACTTC,CAWNRDRNYEQYF
TRBJ2-3,TRBV9,NA,NA,TGTGCCAGCAGCGTAATCCAGGGGTCAGATACGCAGTATTTT,CASSVIQGSDTQYF
TRBJ2-3,TRBV4-1,NA,TRBD2,TGCGCCAGCAGCCAAGGATCAACTAGCGGGACAGATACGCAGTATTTT,CASSQGSTSGTDTQYF
TRBJ1-2,TRBV29-1,NA,NA,TGCAGCACCCCAGACCGCGATCACTATGGCTACACCTTC,CSTPDRDHYGYTF
TRBJ1-1,TRBV6-1,many,TRBD1,TGTGCCAGCAGTGCGGGACAGGAGAACACTGAAGCTTTCTTT,CASSAGQENTEAFF
TRBJ1-2,TRBV27,NA,TRBD1,TGTGCCAGCAGTTGGCGGGACAGGGCAGGCGGCTACACCTTC,CASSWRDRAGGYTF
TRBJ1-2,TRBV6-5,NA,NA,TGTGCCAGCAGTTACTCGGGAGGAGGCGAGGGCTACACCTTC,CASSYSGGGEGYTF
TRBJ2-1,TRBV11-1,NA,TRBD2,TGTGCCAGCACACTAGCGGGAGGGCCTGATGAGCAGTTCTTC,CASTLAGGPDEQFF
TRBJ1-5,TRBV30,NA,TRBD1,TGTGCCTCCCAGGGGGACGACCCTAGCAATCAGCCCCAGCATTTT,CASQGDDPSNQPQHF
TRBJ1-1,TRBV19,NA,TRBD1,TGTGCCAGTAGTATCGACAGGGGGAACACTGAAGCTTTCTTT,CASSIDRGNTEAFF
TRBJ1-5,TRBV6-6,few,NA,TGTGCCAGCAGTCGCCAGGGGAGGGCGGGTCAGCCCCAGCATTTT,CASSRQGRAGQPQHF
TRBJ2-2,TRBV10-1,NA,NA,TGCGCCAGCAGTGGGGTTCGTAGCGGCACCGGGGAGCTGTTTTTT,CASSGVRSGTGELFF
TRBJ2-3,TRBV2,NA,TRBD2,TGTGCCAGCAGTGAAGGCGGGGGGCGGGCAGATACGCAGTATTTT,CASSEGGGRADTQYF
TRBJ1-5,TRBV15,NA,NA,TGTGCCACCGCCAATGGAGAGGCTAGCAATCAGCCCCAGCATTTT,CATANGEASNQPQHF
TRBJ1-6,TRBV7-3,NA,NA,TGTGCCAGCAGCTTAATGGGTCCGGCAGGCGACTCCTATAATTCACCCCTCCACTTT,CASSLMGPAGDSYNSPLHF
TRBJ2-1,TRBV25-1,NA,TRBD2,TGTGCCAGCAGTGAAGCTAGCGGGGGCAGGAATGAGCAGTTCTTC,CASSEASGGRNEQFF
TRBJ2-7,TRBV5-4,few,NA,TGTGCCAGCAGCCCCCGGCCCGGGGGCTACGAGCAGTACTTC,CASSPRPGGYEQYF
TRBJ1-1,TRBV5-4,once,TRBD1,TGTGCCAGCAGCATTGACAGGGTTGGGAACACTGAAGCTTTCTTT,CASSIDRVGNTEAFF
TRBJ2-3,TRBV6-1,NA,TRBD2,TGTGCCAGCAGTGGTTCCAGCGGGGGCGGGACAGATACGCAGTATTTT,CASSGSSGGGTDTQYF
TRBJ1-4,TRBV29-1,NA,NA,TGCAGCGTTCCTCAGGGAGATAATGAAAAACTGTTTTTT,CSVPQGDNEKLFF
TRBJ2-7,TRBV15,NA,NA,TGTGCCACCAGCATCGGGCGCTACGAGCAGTACTTC,CATSIGRYEQYF
TRBJ2-1,TRBV2,NA,TRBD2,TGTGCCAGCAGTTCACCAGCGGGGGGGCCACGATGGAATGAGCAGTTCTTC,CASSSPAGGPRWNEQFF
TRBJ1-1,TRBV29-1,NA,NA,TGCAGCGTGCAGATTACTGAAGCTTTCTTT,CSVQITEAFF
TRBJ1-5,TRBV19,NA,NA,TGTGCCAGTAGTATCAGCAGGGGTGGCAATCAGCCCCAGCATTTT,CASSISRGGNQPQHF
TRBJ1-2,TRBV6-1,few,TRBD1,TGTGCCAGCAATACAGGGGAAAGTGGCTACACCTTC,CASNTGESGYTF
TRBJ1-2,TRBV2,few,NA,TGTGCCAGCGGGTTGGATGGATATGGCTACACCTTC,CASGLDGYGYTF
TRBJ2-3,TRBV30,NA,TRBD2,TGTGCCTGGAGGGTTAGCGGGAGGACAGATACGCAGTATTTT,CAWRVSGRTDTQYF
TRBJ2-7,TRBV2,NA,NA,TGTGCCAGCAGTGTTAGACCCAACAGGGGGGGATCCTACGAGCAGTACTTC,CASSVRPNRGGSYEQYF
TRBJ1-1,TRBV27,NA,TRBD1,TGTGCCAGCAGTCGCTGGACAGGCCGGAAGACTGAAGCTTTCTTT,CASSRWTGRKTEAFF
TRBJ2-2,TRBV5-1,NA,TRBD2,TGCGCCAGCAGCTTGGGACTAGCGGGGGCCCCGAACACCGGGGAGCTGTTTTTT,CASSLGLAGAPNTGELFF
TRBJ2-3,TRBV30,NA,NA,TGTGCCTGGAGTGTGCACCACCCTAGCACAGATACGCAGTATTTT,CAWSVHHPSTDTQYF
TRBJ1-1,TRBV18,once,NA,TGTGCCAGCTCACCTCTCGGAGGGAGCACTGAAGCTTTCTTT,CASSPLGGSTEAFF
TRBJ2-7,TRBV5-1,NA,NA,TGCGCCAGCAGCTTGGGAGACACGGATTACGAGCAGTACTTC,CASSLGDTDYEQYF
TRBJ1-5,TRBV7-8,few,NA,TGTGCCAGCAGTTTTAGTGGGGCAGGGAACAATCAGCCCCAGCATTTT,CASSFSGAGNNQPQHF
TRBJ1-2,TRBV5-6,NA,NA,TGTGCCAGCAGCCGTCCCGACCTCTATGGCTACACCTTC,CASSRPDLYGYTF
TRBJ2-5,TRBV7-9,NA,NA,TGTGCCAGCAGCCGACCCCGGGAGAGGCAAGAGACCCAGTACTTC,CASSRPRERQETQYF
TRBJ1-2,TRBV6-5,NA,TRBD1,TGTGCCAGCAGTTACCGACAGGGACAGTGGGATGGCTACACCTTC,CASSYRQGQWDGYTF
TRBJ2-7,TRBV18,NA,NA,TGTGCCAGCTCACCAGGATTGAGATTACCCTCCTACGAGCAGTACTTC,CASSPGLRLPSYEQYF
TRBJ2-3,TRBV7-3,NA,NA,TGTGCCAGCAGCCCCCAGACCGCTTGGGATACGCAGTATTTT,CASSPQTAWDTQYF
TRBJ2-1,TRBV5-6,NA,NA,TGTGCCAGCAGCTTAACAAGGGATCGAGGCAATGAGCAGTTCTTC,CASSLTRDRGNEQFF
TRBJ2-3,TRBV6-4,NA,TRBD2,TGTGCCAGCAGTCCTACTAGCGGGAGTGTATATACGCAGTATTTT,CASSPTSGSVYTQYF
TRBJ2-5,TRBV2,few,TRBD1,TGTGCCAGCAGTGATTTAGGGACAGTTCAAGAGACCCAGTACTTC,CASSDLGTVQETQYF
TRBJ1-4,TRBV2,NA,NA,TGTGCCAGCAGTGTCCGTAATGAAAAACTGTTTTTT,CASSVRNEKLFF
TRBJ2-2,TRBV7-2,NA,NA,TGTGCCAGCAGACATCGACCGGCCACCGGGGAGCTGTTTTTT,CASRHRPATGELFF
TRBJ2-1,TRBV5-6,NA,TRBD1,TGTGCCAGCAGCGCTGGGACAGGATACAATGAGCAGTTCTTC,CASSAGTGYNEQFF
TRBJ1-5,TRBV6-6,NA,TRBD1,TGTGCCAGCAGTTACTCGGGACAGGGCAATCAGCCCCAGCATTTT,CASSYSGQGNQPQHF
TRBJ2-2,TRBV30,NA,TRBD1,TGTGCCTGGACGGCAGGGGGCTTGAACACCGGGGAGCTGTTTTTT,CAWTAGGLNTGELFF
TRBJ2-1,TRBV9,NA,TRBD2,TGTGCCAGCAGCGCGCATGCGCGGGGGGTATACAATGAGCAGTTCTTC,CASSAHARGVYNEQFF
TRBJ1-3,TRBV5-1,NA,NA,TGCGCCAGCAGCCTGGGACCGGAAGGAAACACCATATATTTT,CASSLGPEGNTIYF
TRBJ2-5,TRBV6-1,once,TRBD2,TGTGCCAGCAGACCGCGGGGGAGGGGCCAAGAGACCCAGTACTTC,CASRPRGRGQETQYF
TRBJ2-1,TRBV5-1,NA,NA,TGCGCCAGCAGCGCCACCGGGACGGCCTACAATGAGCAGTTCTTC,CASSATGTAYNEQFF
TRBJ2-7,TRBV6-6,NA,TRBD2,TGTGCCAGCAGTTCTCCCGGAGTAGCGGGGACCTACGAGCAGTACTTC,CASSSPGVAGTYEQYF
TRBJ2-7,TRBV29-1,NA,TRBD1,TGCAGCGCCCAGGACAGGGGCTACGAGCAGTACTTC,CSAQDRGYEQYF
TRBJ1-2,TRBV28,NA,TRBD1,TGTGCCAGCAGTTTAACGAACAGGGGGGGCTACACCTTC,CASSLTNRGGYTF
TRBJ1-1,TRBV29-1,NA,NA,TGCAGCGCCAGCCCTGAAGCTTTCTTT,CSASPEAFF
TRBJ2-1,TRBV18,few,NA,TGTGCCAGCTCACTGGTCCTGGATGAGCAGTTCTTC,CASSLVLDEQFF
TRBJ1-4,TRBV5-1,NA,TRBD1,TGCGCCAGCAGCACTTCAGGGGGGGCTGAGGAAAAACTGTTTTTT,CASSTSGGAEEKLFF